These 29 T cell receptor beta chains were all obtained from the same sample, sequenced in a study of T-cell memory formation after mild COVID-19. TCRdb processed the 5' RACE reads anew with MiXCR; each CDR3 protein has one entry. This repertoire shows around 300,000 distinct CDR3 sequences, about an eighth found once; its top ten account for roughly 23%. The specimen was PBMCs or a T cell subset sorted from them (not recorded which). The receptors originated from a man aged 18 to 30 who had mild COVID-19 (a few samples of this study predate the infection). Cell type and time point are not known.

This clonotype was counted between two and nine times. This chain joins TRBV10-2 and TRBJ1-4; TRBD1 is a possible D gene (6 bases). From germline, CDR1 is WSHSY and CDR2 SAAADI. The V and J ends lost 6 bases and 5 bases respectively, with 7 bases between them. CDR3 size: 12 residues. The CDR3 DNA sequence: TGCGCCAGCAGAGGGGGGAATGAAAAACTGTTTTTT. Its protein is CASRGGNEKLFF.

This clonotype was recorded only once. This chain connects TRBV28 to TRBJ2-5; D unclear. Germline V gene sequence: CDR1 MDHEN, CDR2 SYDVKM. The CDR3 length is 12 residues. Deletions cut 8 bases from V and 2 bases from J, with 9 bases between. CDR3 amino acids: CASARPQETQYF. DNA of the CDR3: TGTGCCAGCGCGCGGCCTCAAGAGACCCAGTACTTC.

This clonotype has at least ten counts. The chain has TRBV12-3 or TRBV12-4 and TRBJ2-2; 7 bases line up with TRBD2. The CDR3 runs 15 residues. V was pared by 7 bases and J by 6 bases, with 11 bases of the junction left unmatched. This chain's CDR3 is CASNLAGEVPGELFF. The CDR3 coding sequence is TGTGCCAGCAATTTGGCGGGGGAGGTGCCCGGGGAGCTGTTTTTT.

The rearrangement joins TRBV27 to TRBJ1-5; D remains unclear. The V and J ends lost 5 bases and 0 bases respectively, with 14 bases between them. Germline V CDR1 and CDR2: MNHEY, SMNVEV (reference sequence). The length of the CDR3 is 16 residues. The CDR3 DNA reads TGTGCCAGCAGTCCCATTAGGGCGTATAGCAATCAGCCCCAGCATTTT. It specifies CASSPIRAYSNQPQHF.

The rearrangement uses TRBV20-1 and TRBJ2-1; 13 nucleotides line up with TRBD2. CDR1 and CDR2 from the germline V gene are DFQATT and SNEGSKA (reference sequence). The CDR3 has 15 residues. The V and J ends lost 5 bases and 8 bases, in that order; junction bases with no gene match: 9. CDR3 DNA: TGCAGTGCTGGACCCGGGACTAGCGGGGCCCATGAGCAGTTCTTC. Its protein is CSAGPGTSGAHEQFF.

In this sample, this clonotype turned up a few times. V and J are TRBV10-2 and TRBJ2-2; no clear D gene. Germline loops: CDR1 WSHSY, CDR2 SAAADI. Trimming removed 6 bases from V and 1 base from J, with 15 bases in between. The CDR3 runs to 16 residues. The CDR3 sequence: CASRLNSRRNTGELFF. CDR3 sequence (DNA): TGCGCCAGCAGACTAAATAGCAGGAGGAACACCGGGGAGCTGTTTTTT.

This clonotype was picked up many times. V and J are TRBV5-1 and TRBJ1-1; 7 bases line up with TRBD1. The V segment lost 4 bases and the J segment 0 bases; nucleotides outside the gene matches: 6. The CDR3 is 15 amino acids. Germline V lookup: CDR1 SGHRS, CDR2 YFSETQ. CDR3 nucleotide sequence: TGCGCCAGCAGCCAACTAGGGGGCATGAACACTGAAGCTTTCTTT. Protein: CASSQLGGMNTEAFF. The full variable domain, rest sourced from reference TRBV5-1 and TRBJ1-1, is KAGVTQTPRYLIKTRGQQVTLSCSPISGHRSVSWYQQTPGQGLQFLFEYFSETQRNKGNFPGRFSGRQFSNSRSEMNVSTLELGDSALYLCASSQLGGMNTEAFFGQGTRLTVV.

The chain employs TRBV20-1 and TRBJ2-1; TRBD2 agrees at 9 bases. The V segment lost 8 bases and the J segment 7 bases; nucleotides outside the gene matches: 9. Germline V gene data show CDR1 as DFQATT and CDR2 as SNEGSKA (reference sequence). CDR3 length: 13 amino acids. Written as DNA, the CDR3 is TGCAGTCCGAGCGGGGGGACGGGGAATGAGCAGTTCTTC. Translating gives CSPSGGTGNEQFF.

V usage is TRBV4-2 and J usage is TRBJ2-5; 11 bases align to TRBD2. The CDR3 covers 15 residues. Germline CDR1 is LGHNA and CDR2 is YNFKEQ. The V gene end was trimmed by 4 bases and the J gene end by 3 bases; junction bases not matched to a gene: 4. The CDR3 DNA follows: TGTGCCAGCAGCCCATTGACTAGCGGGGAAGAGACCCAGTACTTC. As protein: CASSPLTSGEETQYF.

The table lists this clonotype with a few counts. V gene TRBV6-2 or TRBV6-3 combines with J gene TRBJ2-4; TRBD2 might be the D (6 bases). Germline CDR1 reads MNHEY; CDR2 reads SVGEGT. The length of the CDR3 is 16 residues. V lost 7 bases and J 0 bases, leaving 16 bases between the germline ends. The CDR3 DNA reads TGTGCCAGCACATCTTCCGGGAGACTAGCCAAAAACATTCAGTACTTC. As protein: CASTSSGRLAKNIQYF.

This clonotype was counted many times. This chain joins TRBV14 and TRBJ1-2, with D perhaps matching TRBD1 (6 bases). Trimming removed 4 bases from V and 0 bases from J, with 6 bases in between. Germline V gene sequence: CDR1 SGHDN, CDR2 FVKESK. The CDR3 length is 13 residues. The CDR3 here is CASSRDTNYGYTF. CDR3 DNA: TGTGCCAGCAGCCGGGACACTAACTATGGCTACACCTTC.

The chain couples TRBV29-1 to TRBJ2-7; TRBD1 agrees at 10 bases. The V gene's germline CDR1 is SQVTM and CDR2 ANQGSEA. This CDR3 is built from 13 residues. V lost 4 bases, J lost 4 bases, and 4 bases stayed unmatched. CDR3 region: CSVAGQGRYEQYF. The DNA of the CDR3 is TGCAGCGTTGCGGGACAGGGGAGGTACGAGCAGTACTTC.

The table lists this clonotype with a few counts. This rearrangement joins TRBV4-1 to TRBJ2-1; TRBD1 is a possible D gene (6 bases). V was clipped by 4 bases and J by 1 base, with 14 bases between them. There are 16 residues in the CDR3. Per the germline V gene, CDR1 is MGHRA and CDR2 is YSYEKL. The DNA of the CDR3 is TGCGCCAGCAGCCGGGAGAGGGGGAGTTCCTACAATGAGCAGTTCTTC. Translating gives CASSRERGSSYNEQFF.

This clonotype has only a few counts. The chain uses TRBV29-1 and TRBJ2-7, with TRBD1 matching 8 bases. Germline CDR1 is SQVTM and CDR2 is ANQGSEA. The CDR3 is 15 amino acids. The V segment lost 0 bases and the J segment 2 bases; nucleotides outside the gene matches: 6. The DNA of the CDR3 is TGCAGCGTTGAAGATCTGACAGGGGATACCTACGAGCAGTACTTC. Its translation: CSVEDLTGDTYEQYF.

This clonotype was detected ten times or more. The J gene is TRBJ1-2, the V gene TRBV6-2 or TRBV6-3; TRBD1 matches 7 bases. V lost 5 bases to trimming and J lost 7 bases; unmatched junction nucleotides: 7. Germline V lookup: CDR1 MNHEY, CDR2 SVGEGT. The CDR3 is 13 residues long. CDR3 sequence reads: CASSDDRAFGYTF. CDR3 sequence (DNA): TGTGCCAGCAGTGATGACAGGGCATTTGGCTACACCTTC.

Many counts were recorded for this clonotype. V gene TRBV12-3 or TRBV12-4 combines with J gene TRBJ2-5; the D is unclear. V was shortened by 7 bases and J by 4 bases, with 7 bases between the two germline ends. The CDR3 runs 11 residues. As DNA, the CDR3 is TGTGCCAGCACCAAAGGAGAGACCCAGTACTTC. It specifies CASTKGETQYF.

This clonotype was counted between two and nine times. The chain carries TRBV7-8 and TRBJ1-1, with 10 nucleotides matching TRBD1. CDR1 and CDR2 from the germline V gene are SGHVS and FQNEAQ. V lost 1 base, J lost 4 bases, and 3 bases stayed unmatched. The CDR3 runs to 15 residues. The DNA for the CDR3 is TGTGCCAGCAGCTTAGGGGGACAGGGGAGCACTGAAGCTTTCTTT. Protein product: CASSLGGQGSTEAFF.

This chain uses TRBV11-2 with TRBJ1-1; 9 bases are shared with TRBD1. Germline loops: CDR1 SGHAT, CDR2 FQNNGV. Unmatched junction bases numbered 12, after V lost 5 bases and J lost 5 bases. This CDR3 contains 16 residues. The CDR3 DNA reads as TGTGCCAGCAGCCGTCTCGTACAGGGGGCCAAAACTGAAGCTTTCTTT. The encoded protein is CASSRLVQGAKTEAFF.

Many counts were recorded for this clonotype. The gene calls are TRBV5-1 and TRBJ2-1; D gene unclear. The CDR3 sequence is 15 residues long. The germline V gene encodes CDR1 SGHRS and CDR2 YFSETQ. V was pared by 0 bases and J by 0 bases, with 7 bases between. This chain's CDR3 is CASSLDTNSYNEQFF. In DNA form, the CDR3 reads TGCGCCAGCAGCTTGGATACCAACTCCTACAATGAGCAGTTCTTC.

The chain joins TRBV5-1 to TRBJ2-3; a possible D gene is TRBD2 (6 bases). Trimming stripped 0 bases from V and 0 bases from J, with 11 bases between. CDR3 length equals 16 residues. Germline V gene data show CDR1 as SGHRS and CDR2 as YFSETQ. CDR3 sequence reads: CASSLEAGGSTDTQYF. Here the CDR3 DNA reads TGCGCCAGCAGCTTGGAAGCGGGCGGGAGCACAGATACGCAGTATTTT.

This clonotype was seen only a few times. This chain uses TRBV6-5 with TRBJ2-5, with 9 bases identical to TRBD1. CDR3 size: 16 residues. With V trimmed by 6 bases and J by 4 bases, 12 bases remained unmatched. Germline V gene data show CDR1 as MNHEY and CDR2 as SVGAGI. The CDR3 sequence is CASRHTGQGQGETQYF. CDR3 sequence (DNA): TGTGCCAGCAGGCACACCGGACAGGGGCAGGGAGAGACCCAGTACTTC.

This clonotype has a handful of counts. V usage is TRBV10-2 and J usage is TRBJ2-5; D may match TRBD1 or TRBD2 (6 bases each). V lost 8 bases and J 3 bases, leaving 19 bases between the germline ends. The germline gives CDR1 WSHSY, CDR2 SAAADI. The CDR3 runs to 15 residues. The CDR3, as DNA: TGCGCCAGCCTCCAAGGGGGGCCCTTAAAAGAGACCCAGTACTTC. Protein product: CASLQGGPLKETQYF.

The CDR3, as DNA: TGTGCCAGCAGCTTAGCCCCCACCACTCTCTTCGGGGGGGATGTTGGAGATGAGCAGTTCTTC. Amino acid sequence: CASSLAPTTLFGGDVGDEQFF. The rearrangement joins TRBV7-2 to TRBJ2-1; 8 bases align to TRBD2. The length of the CDR3 is 21 residues. CDR1 SGHTA and CDR2 FQGNSA come from the germline V gene. The V gene end was trimmed by 0 bases and the J gene end by 8 bases; junction bases not matched to a gene: 24.

The V and J genes are TRBV20-1 and TRBJ2-3; 11 nucleotides agree with TRBD2. CDR3 length: 15 amino acids. The V and J ends lost 2 bases and 3 bases, in that order; junction bases with no gene match: 4. Per the germline V gene, CDR1 is DFQATT and CDR2 is SNEGSKA (reference sequence). The CDR3, as DNA: TGCAGTGCTAGAAAGCTAGCGGGGGGTACAGATACGCAGTATTTT. Translation: CSARKLAGGTDTQYF.

This clonotype came up a few times. This sequence joins TRBV30 and TRBJ1-5; TRBD1 might be the D (6 bases). The CDR3 has 15 amino acids. The V gene lost 5 bases and the J gene lost 0 bases, with 14 bases spanning the gap. The germline CDR1 and CDR2 sequences are GTSNPN and SVGIG (reference sequence). The CDR3 here is CAWAGGALSNQPQHF. As DNA, the CDR3 is TGTGCCTGGGCTGGGGGGGCTCTTAGCAATCAGCCCCAGCATTTT.

This clonotype was counted between two and nine times. V and J are TRBV30 and TRBJ1-2, with D possibly matching TRBD1 (6 bases). The length of the CDR3 is 11 residues. Deletions cut 7 bases from V and 8 bases from J, with 14 bases between. The germline V gene encodes CDR1 GTSNPN and CDR2 SVGIG (reference sequence). The CDR3 DNA reads as TGTGCCTCCGGGGGCCCTCAAGGCTACACCTTC. Protein sequence: CASGGPQGYTF.

This clonotype was observed a handful of times. This chain connects TRBV24-1 to TRBJ2-5; 7 bases are a match to TRBD2. Unmatched junction bases numbered 10, after V lost 12 bases and J lost 1 base. There are 14 residues in the CDR3. Looked up from germline, CDR1 is KGHDR and CDR2 is SFDVKD. The CDR3: CASLTGGLQETQYF. CDR3 nucleotide sequence: TGTGCCTCGTTAACGGGGGGACTCCAAGAGACCCAGTACTTC.

This clonotype has only a few counts. The genes are TRBV6-5 and TRBJ1-2; TRBD1 might be the D (6 bases). The CDR3 has 14 residues. Germline CDR1 is MNHEY and CDR2 is SVGAGI. Trimming shortened V by 1 base and J by 8 bases, and 14 bases separated the two germline ends. The CDR3 region has the DNA TGTGCCAGCAGTTACTTAAGGGGGAAAGGCGGCTACACCTTC. Its protein is CASSYLRGKGGYTF.

The rearrangement links TRBV6-5 to TRBJ1-1; D ambiguous. The CDR3 totals 15 residues. V was shortened by 1 base and J by 0 bases, with 9 bases between the two germline ends. The germline V gene encodes CDR1 MNHEY and CDR2 SVGAGI. The CDR3 DNA sequence: TGTGCCAGCAGTTACTGGTCGATCTTGAACACTGAAGCTTTCTTT. This encodes CASSYWSILNTEAFF.